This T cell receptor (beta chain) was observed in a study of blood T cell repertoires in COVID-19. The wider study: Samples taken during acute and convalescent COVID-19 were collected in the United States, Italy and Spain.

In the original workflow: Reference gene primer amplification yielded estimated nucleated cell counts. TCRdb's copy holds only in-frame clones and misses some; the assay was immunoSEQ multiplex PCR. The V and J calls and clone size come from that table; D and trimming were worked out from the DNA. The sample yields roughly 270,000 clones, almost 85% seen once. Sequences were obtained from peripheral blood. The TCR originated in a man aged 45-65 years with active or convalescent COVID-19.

Written as DNA, the CDR3 is TGTGCCAGCAGCTCCTCCCCGGGAAACAGGGTTCGGAATCAGCCCCAGCATTTT. It codes for CASSSSPGNRVRNQPQHF. This chain connects TRBV21-1 to TRBJ1-5; the table's D gene call, TRBD1, was not cross checked with the DNA. TRBV21-1 is termed a pseudogene. The length of the CDR3 is 18 residues.